This T cell receptor (beta chain) was observed in a study of blood T cell repertoires in COVID-19 (dated by TCRdb to about 2020). For the wider study: Collaborator samples came from the United States, Italy and Spain and covered acute and convalescent phases of COVID-19. The prospective study material was composed of cDNA or gDNA derived from T cells, B-cell-depleted T cells, or PBMCs. Subjects who had been exposed to COVID-19, were actively infected with it, or had recovered from it provided the deeply sampled blood TCRbeta repertoires that made up the dataset. The repertoires were made available in a free public database intended to serve as a resource for research on the immune response to SARS-CoV-2. The samples were drawn from two sources: the first 160 participants of the ongoing ImmuneRACE study, and 1,000 to 1,500 subjects contributed by 6 global collaborators. Nearly every sample came with metadata listing a de-identified subject ID, COVID-19 status, age in years and sex. Where available, HLA class I and class II types were taken from metadata supplied by the sample provider and were not determined by assay-based typing.

General study outcomes and caveats: The amount of clinical and demographic metadata varied by source and participant and was provided uncurated.

Of note for this clone: This clone's antigen is unknown. No much larger clone is present one base from it, and per-base qualities are unavailable.

TCRbeta CDR3 regions were amplified from genomic DNA using the immunoSEQ Assay, a bias-controlled multiplex PCR. The published analysis was carried out like this. The number of nucleated cells in each sample was estimated by amplification of reference gene primers within the assay. To quantify the absolute abundance of each unique TCRbeta CDR3 rearrangement, sequence reads were collapsed and filtered. Productive Simpson clonality was computed per sample as the square root of Simpson's diversity index over productive rearrangements. TCRdb re-hosts the immuneACCESS table, in-frame sequences only. Its copies lack some clones; in the studies checked, an unresolved V gene accounts for under half of them, and the cause for the rest is not known. V and J calls and clone size are those listed in that table; D and trimming were worked out from the DNA. Within this sample are around 200,000 clones, with around four fifths of them counted one time only. In total, the top ten clones hold approximately 9.2% of the sample.

Enrolling through a virtual design, the prospective study's participants ranged in age from roughly 18 to 90 years and lived across some 23 United States geographic areas. To assign participants to cohorts, the prospective study relied on clinical history that participants themselves reported in a screening survey and a study questionnaire. Recovered participants in ImmuneRACE Cohort 3 were defined by two consecutive negative NP/OP PCR tests, clearance by a healthcare professional, or resolution of symptoms. In the prospective study, whole blood, serum and a nasopharyngeal or oropharyngeal swab were collected from each participant by mobile phlebotomists. Participants in the prospective study had the option to provide additional blood draws and questionnaires over a roughly two-month period. Before DNA extraction, prospective study blood samples were shipped either frozen or at room temperature.

The sequencing input was PBMCs or T cells enriched from blood (not recorded which). This TCR came from a man aged 35-49 years who had recovered from COVID-19.

The CDR3 region has the sequence CASSLGGGTYNEQFF. The sequence in DNA is TGTGCCAGCAGCTTGGGAGGGGGTACCTACAATGAGCAGTTCTTC. The chain employs TRBV7-9 and TRBJ2-1; the D gene is perhaps TRBD2, from 7 matching bases. V sheds 3 bases and J sheds 2 bases, leaving 11 bases between their ends. Reading the germline V gene (reference sequence) gives CDR1 SEHNR and CDR2 FQNEAQ. From its cysteine to its phenylalanine, the CDR3 spans 15 amino acids. Left in the record is the CDR3 DNA by itself, 45 bases read in frame from the first base.